The source of this T cell receptor beta chain is a study of shared clonotypes between healthy human individuals. A split of CD4+ cells into CD45RA+ naive and CD45RA-negative memory subsets was performed. Trimming took off 2 bases at V and 0 bases at J, with 8 bases between the two ends. Germline CDR1 and CDR2: SEHNR and FQNEAQ (reference sequence). CDR3 length equals 14 residues. Assay used: immunoSEQ multiplex PCR; TCRdb lists only in-frame clones, some missing. Seen here are around 2.5 million clones, 93% observed once, and the top ten hold more than 0.35%. Notes on this clone: The same CDR3 also results from other DNA sequences found in this sample.

The sample comprised naive CD4+ T cells from PBMCs. Described subset: CD45RA+ positively selected. The chain has TRBV7-9 and TRBJ2-7; no clear D. This receptor was identified in a man between 18 and 29 years old in good health. Some clones in this sample may be carry-over from other donors' samples. The CDR3: CASSLPGPSYEQYF. In DNA, the CDR3 is TGTGCCAGCAGCTTACCCGGGCCCTCCTACGAGCAGTACTTC.